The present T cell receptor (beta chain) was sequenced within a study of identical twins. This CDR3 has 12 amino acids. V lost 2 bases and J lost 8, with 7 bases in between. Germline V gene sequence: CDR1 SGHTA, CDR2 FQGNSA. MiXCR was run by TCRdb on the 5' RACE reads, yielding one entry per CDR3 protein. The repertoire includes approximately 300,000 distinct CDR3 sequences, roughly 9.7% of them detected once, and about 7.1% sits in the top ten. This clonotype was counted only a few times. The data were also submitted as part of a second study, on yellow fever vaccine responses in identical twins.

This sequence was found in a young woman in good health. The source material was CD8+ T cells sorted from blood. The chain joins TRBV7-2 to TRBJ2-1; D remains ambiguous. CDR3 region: CASSLKFDEQFF. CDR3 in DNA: TGTGCCAGCAGCTTAAAATTCGATGAGCAGTTCTTC.